The T cell receptor beta chain described here comes from a study of T cell changes during pregnancy in multiple sclerosis. TCRdb keeps only in-frame clones here, not all; method: immunoSEQ multiplex PCR. The profile shows more than 85,000 clones, 90% to 95% of them singletons. Trimming took 4 bases from V and 0 from J; bases not matched to a gene: 3. Per the germline V gene, CDR1 is LNHDA and CDR2 is SQIVND (reference sequence). The CDR3 has 14 residues. The TCR originated in a female donor in good health, enrolled as a control in a pregnancy study. The starting material was peripheral blood, obtained after pregnancy. The chain uses TRBV19 and TRBJ2-7; TRBD1 agrees at 7 bases. CDR3 sequence: CASSKGGPSYEQYF. CDR3 bases: TGTGCCAGTAGTAAAGGGGGCCCCTCCTACGAGCAGTACTTC.